This is a list of T cell receptor beta chains from one sample in a study of T cells in localized non-small cell lung cancer. Data came from immunoSEQ multiplex PCR; TCRdb stores just in-frame clones and leaves some out. This sample has about 40,000 clones, with more than 85% found just once. The specimen was peripheral blood, collected before any cancer treatment. These receptors came from a man between 18 and 50 years old with stage I lung adenocarcinoma. Each CDR3 is given with its conserved first and last residue. The D gene is left open where the match is weak. Size is stated for part of the rows, as once, few or many counts, or as a class when the clone is expanded.

TGCGCCAGCAGCCACCGACTAGCGGGGGATCGGGATACGCAGTATTTT | CASSHRLAGDRDTQYF | TRBV4-1 | TRBD2 | once | TRBJ2-3
TGTGCCAGCAGCGTAACACAGGGAGGTTCACCCCTCCACTTT | CASSVTQGGSPLHF | TRBV9 | NA | NA | TRBJ1-6
TGTGCCAGCCTACGAACAGGGAACACTGAAGCTTTCTTT | CASLRTGNTEAFF | TRBV7-2 | NA | NA | TRBJ1-1
TGTGCCAGCAGCTTGATTGGGGGGATGAACACTGAAGCTTTCTTT | CASSLIGGMNTEAFF | TRBV5-8 | NA | NA | TRBJ1-1
TGTGCCACCAGCAAAGATTTGACGGCGTACTTCTACAATGAGCAGTTCTTC | CATSKDLTAYFYNEQFF | TRBV15 | NA | NA | TRBJ2-1
TGTGCCAGTAGTATAAGGGAGGACAGGGACAACACTGAAGCTTTCTTT | CASSIREDRDNTEAFF | TRBV19 | TRBD1 | NA | TRBJ1-1
TGTGCCAGCAGTGGGACAGGGGATTCACCCCTCCACTTT | CASSGTGDSPLHF | TRBV2 | TRBD1 | few | TRBJ1-6
TGTGCCAGCAGCACTCTCGGACAGGACACTGAAGCTTTCTTT | CASSTLGQDTEAFF | TRBV7-9 | TRBD1 | NA | TRBJ1-1
TGCAGCGTTGCCGAGAGGGTAGGGGGCACAGATACGCAGTATTTT | CSVAERVGGTDTQYF | TRBV29-1 | NA | NA | TRBJ2-3
TGTGCCTGGAGACGAGACGGTTATAATTCACCCCTCCACTTT | CAWRRDGYNSPLHF | TRBV30 | NA | NA | TRBJ1-6
TGCGCCAGCAGTCGTGAGCATGGGAGGCAGACCCAGTACTTC | CASSREHGRQTQYF | TRBV5-1 | NA | NA | TRBJ2-5
TGCGCCAGCCGGACAGGGGGCAATTATGGGTCAGATACGCAGTATTTT | CASRTGGNYGSDTQYF | TRBV5-1 | TRBD1 | NA | TRBJ2-3
TGTGCCAGCAGTGACGGGCATTCAAAAGCGGGCTACACCTTC | CASSDGHSKAGYTF | TRBV6-5 | NA | NA | TRBJ1-2
TGTGCCAGCAGCTTAAAAGGGGGGACCTACGAGCAGTACTTC | CASSLKGGTYEQYF | TRBV7-9 | NA | NA | TRBJ2-7
TGTGCCAGCAGCTTAGACAGATCTAGCAATCAGCCCCAGCATTTT | CASSLDRSSNQPQHF | TRBV7-2 | NA | few | TRBJ1-5
TGTGCCAGCTTTTTCGGGGACAGGGGCAATCAGCCCCAGCATTTT | CASFFGDRGNQPQHF | TRBV6-1 | TRBD1 | NA | TRBJ1-5
TGCACCAGCAGAGAGACAGGTTTTCGGGCCAACGTCCTGACTTTC | CTSRETGFRANVLTF | TRBV1 | NA | NA | TRBJ2-6
TGTGCTAGTGCCACCCTCGGATCCGGGACAGAAGAGACCCAGTACTTC | CASATLGSGTEETQYF | TRBV12-5 | TRBD1 | NA | TRBJ2-5
TGTGCCTGGAACACTGGGGGACAGGGGGCCTTCGGCTACACCTTC | CAWNTGGQGAFGYTF | TRBV30 | TRBD1 | NA | TRBJ1-2
TGTGCCAGCTCGCCCTTCCGGGACAGGGTAGACTATGGCTACACCTTC | CASSPFRDRVDYGYTF | TRBV18 | TRBD1 | NA | TRBJ1-2
TGCGCCAGCAGCCCAGGGACCGGTGGTCAGCCCCAGCATTTT | CASSPGTGGQPQHF | TRBV4-3 | NA | NA | TRBJ1-5
TGTGCCAGCAGCCCTGGGACACCCTCCTACGAGCAGTACTTC | CASSPGTPSYEQYF | TRBV7-3 | NA | few | TRBJ2-7
TGTGCCAGCAGTGCCGGGACAGGGGGCGCCAATGAAAAACTGTTTTTT | CASSAGTGGANEKLFF | TRBV11-3 | TRBD1 | NA | TRBJ1-4
TGTGCCACCTCGAGGAGGAATTTAGGCTACACCTTC | CATSRRNLGYTF | TRBV2 | NA | NA | TRBJ1-2
TGCGCCAGCAGCCAAACCTCCGGGACAGCCGGAAACACCATATATTTT | CASSQTSGTAGNTIYF | TRBV5-1 | TRBD1 | NA | TRBJ1-3
TGCGCCAGCAGCTTGGTTTGGGGGTCTGGAAACACCATATATTTT | CASSLVWGSGNTIYF | TRBV5-1 | NA | NA | TRBJ1-3
TGTGCCAGCAGCTTAAGAGGAGTGGAGGGGAACTATGGCTACACCTTC | CASSLRGVEGNYGYTF | TRBV11-2 | NA | once | TRBJ1-2
TGTGCCAGCAGCTCGGGACAGGGCACTGAAGCTTTCTTT | CASSSGQGTEAFF | TRBV5-5 | TRBD1 | NA | TRBJ1-1
TGTGCCAGTAGCGGAGGGGACAGGGGTCATCCCAGCACAGATACGCAGTATTTT | CASSGGDRGHPSTDTQYF | TRBV19 | TRBD1 | NA | TRBJ2-3